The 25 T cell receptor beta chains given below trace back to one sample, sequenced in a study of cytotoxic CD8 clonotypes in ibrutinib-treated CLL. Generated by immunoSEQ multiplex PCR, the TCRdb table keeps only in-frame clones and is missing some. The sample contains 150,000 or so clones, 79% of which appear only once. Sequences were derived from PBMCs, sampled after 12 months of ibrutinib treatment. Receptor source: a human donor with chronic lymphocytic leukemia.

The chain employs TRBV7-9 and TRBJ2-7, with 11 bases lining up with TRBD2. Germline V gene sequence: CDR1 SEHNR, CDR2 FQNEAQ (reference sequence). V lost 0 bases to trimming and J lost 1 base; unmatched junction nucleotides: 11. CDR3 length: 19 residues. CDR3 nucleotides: TGTGCCAGCAGCTTAGCGCTAGGGGAATCTAGCGGGAGGTCCTACGAGCAGTACTTC. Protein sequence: CASSLALGESSGRSYEQYF.

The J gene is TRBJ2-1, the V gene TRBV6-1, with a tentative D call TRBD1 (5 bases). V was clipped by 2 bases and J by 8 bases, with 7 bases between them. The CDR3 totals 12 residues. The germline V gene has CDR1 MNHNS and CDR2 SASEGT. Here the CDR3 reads CASSEQGHEQFF. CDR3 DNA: TGTGCCAGCAGTGAACAGGGTCATGAGCAGTTCTTC.

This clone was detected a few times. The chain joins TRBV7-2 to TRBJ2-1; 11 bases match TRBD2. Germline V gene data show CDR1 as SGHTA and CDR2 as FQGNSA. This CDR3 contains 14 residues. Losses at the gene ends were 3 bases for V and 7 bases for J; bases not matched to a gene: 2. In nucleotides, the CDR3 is TGTGCCAGCAGCTTTTGGACTAGCGGGAATGAGCAGTTCTTC. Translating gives CASSFWTSGNEQFF. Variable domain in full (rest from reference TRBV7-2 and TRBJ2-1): GAGVSQSPSNKVTEKGKDVELRCDPISGHTALYWYRQSLGQGLEFLIYFQGNSAPDKSGLPSDRFSAERTGGSVSTLTIQRTQQEDSAVYLCASSFWTSGNEQFFGPGTRLTVL.

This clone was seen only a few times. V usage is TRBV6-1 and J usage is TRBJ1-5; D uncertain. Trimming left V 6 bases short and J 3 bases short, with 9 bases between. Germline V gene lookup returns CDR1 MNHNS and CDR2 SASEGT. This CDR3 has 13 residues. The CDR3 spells CASSLRDNQPQHF. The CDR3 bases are TGTGCCAGCAGCCTCCGGGACAATCAGCCCCAGCATTTT.

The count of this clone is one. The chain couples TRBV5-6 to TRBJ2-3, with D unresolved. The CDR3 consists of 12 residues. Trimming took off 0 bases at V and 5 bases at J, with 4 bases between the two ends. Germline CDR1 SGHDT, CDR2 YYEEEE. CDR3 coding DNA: TGTGCCAGCAGCTTGGGGAAAGATACGCAGTATTTT. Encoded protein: CASSLGKDTQYF.

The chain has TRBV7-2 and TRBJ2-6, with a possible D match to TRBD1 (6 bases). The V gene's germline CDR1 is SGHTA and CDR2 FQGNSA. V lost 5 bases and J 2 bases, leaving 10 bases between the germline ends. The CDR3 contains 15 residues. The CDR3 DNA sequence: TGTGCCAGCAGCAACAGGGTTACTGGGGCCAACGTCCTGACTTTC. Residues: CASSNRVTGANVLTF.

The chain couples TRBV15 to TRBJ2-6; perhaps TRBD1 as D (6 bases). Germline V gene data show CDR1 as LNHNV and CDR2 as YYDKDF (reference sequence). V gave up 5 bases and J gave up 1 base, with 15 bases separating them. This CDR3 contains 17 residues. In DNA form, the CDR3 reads TGTGCCACCAGCCCATACGGACAGCCATCTGGGGCCAACGTCCTGACTTTC. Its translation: CATSPYGQPSGANVLTF.

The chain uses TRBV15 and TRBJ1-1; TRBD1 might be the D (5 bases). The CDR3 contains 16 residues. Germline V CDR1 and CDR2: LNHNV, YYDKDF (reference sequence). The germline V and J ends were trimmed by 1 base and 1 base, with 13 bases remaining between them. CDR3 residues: CATSRGYDRSNTEAFF. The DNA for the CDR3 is TGTGCCACCAGCAGAGGGTATGACAGATCGAACACTGAAGCTTTCTTT.

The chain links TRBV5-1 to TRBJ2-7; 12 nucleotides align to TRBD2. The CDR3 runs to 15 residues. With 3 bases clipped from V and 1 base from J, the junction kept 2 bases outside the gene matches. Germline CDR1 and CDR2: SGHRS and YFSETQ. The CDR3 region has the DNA TGCGCCAGCAGCTACGGACTAGCGGGATCCTACGAGCAGTACTTC. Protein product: CASSYGLAGSYEQYF.

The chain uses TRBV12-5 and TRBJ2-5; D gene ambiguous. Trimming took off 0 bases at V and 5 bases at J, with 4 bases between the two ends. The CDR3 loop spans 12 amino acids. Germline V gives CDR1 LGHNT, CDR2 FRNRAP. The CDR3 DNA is TGTGCTAGTGGTTTGGTATTGGAGACCCAGTACTTC. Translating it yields CASGLVLETQYF.

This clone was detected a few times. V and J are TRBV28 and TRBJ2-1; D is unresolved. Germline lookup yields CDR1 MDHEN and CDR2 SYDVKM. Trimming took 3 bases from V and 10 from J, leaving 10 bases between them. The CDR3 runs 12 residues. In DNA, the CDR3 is TGTGCCAGCAGTTTGGAAGCTCCCGAGCAGTTCTTC. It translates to CASSLEAPEQFF.

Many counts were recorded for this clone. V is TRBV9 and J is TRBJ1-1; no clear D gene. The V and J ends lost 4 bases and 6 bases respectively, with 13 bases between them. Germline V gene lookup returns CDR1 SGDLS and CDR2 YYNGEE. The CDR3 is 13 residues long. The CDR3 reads CASSPNLESEAFF. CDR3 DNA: TGTGCCAGCAGCCCAAATCTTGAGTCTGAAGCTTTCTTT. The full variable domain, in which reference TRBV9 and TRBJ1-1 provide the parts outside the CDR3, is DSGVTQTPKHLITATGQRVTLRCSPRSGDLSVYWYQQSLDQGLQFLIQYYNGEERAKGNILERFSAQQFPDLHSELNLSSLELGDSALYFCASSPNLESEAFFGQGTRLTVV.

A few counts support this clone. The CDR3 sequence is CASSQAESSYEQYF. The CDR3, as DNA: TGCGCCAGCAGCCAAGCGGAATCCTCCTACGAGCAGTACTTC. This chain links TRBV4-1 with TRBJ2-7; D not certain. This CDR3 contains 14 residues. Germline assignment: CDR1 MGHRA and CDR2 YSYEKL. V lost 1 base and J lost 0, with 7 bases in between.

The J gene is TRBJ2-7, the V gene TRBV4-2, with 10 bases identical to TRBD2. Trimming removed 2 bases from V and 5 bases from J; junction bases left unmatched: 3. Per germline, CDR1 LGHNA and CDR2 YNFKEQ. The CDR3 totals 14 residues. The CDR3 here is CASSQLAGAHEQYF. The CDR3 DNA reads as TGTGCCAGCAGCCAACTAGCGGGAGCTCACGAGCAGTACTTC.

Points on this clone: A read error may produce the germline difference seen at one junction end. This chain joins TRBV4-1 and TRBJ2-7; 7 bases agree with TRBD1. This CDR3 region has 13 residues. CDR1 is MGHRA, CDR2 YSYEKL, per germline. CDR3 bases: TGCGCCAGCAGCCCGAAGACTACAGGGGTCCTTAACTTC. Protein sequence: CASSPKTTGVLNF.

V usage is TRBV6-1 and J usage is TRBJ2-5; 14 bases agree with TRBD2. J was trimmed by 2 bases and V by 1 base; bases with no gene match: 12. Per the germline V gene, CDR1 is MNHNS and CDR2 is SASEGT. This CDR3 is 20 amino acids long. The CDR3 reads CASSEGRLAGGPKSQETQYF. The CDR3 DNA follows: TGTGCCAGCAGTGAAGGGCGACTAGCGGGAGGGCCGAAGTCTCAAGAGACCCAGTACTTC.

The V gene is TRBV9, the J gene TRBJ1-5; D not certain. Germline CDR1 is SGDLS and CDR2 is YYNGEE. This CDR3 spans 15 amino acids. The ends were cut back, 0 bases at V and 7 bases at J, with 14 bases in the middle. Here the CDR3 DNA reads TGTGCCAGCAGCGTAGGAGGGCGAGGGAGCCAGCCCCAGCATTTT. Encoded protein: CASSVGGRGSQPQHF.

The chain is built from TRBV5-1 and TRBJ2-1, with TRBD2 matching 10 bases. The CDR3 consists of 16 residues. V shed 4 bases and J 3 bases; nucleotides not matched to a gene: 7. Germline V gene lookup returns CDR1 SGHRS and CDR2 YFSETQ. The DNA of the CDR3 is TGCGCCAGCAGCCGGGGGGCTAGCGGGGGCTACAATGAGCAGTTCTTC. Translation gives CASSRGASGGYNEQFF.

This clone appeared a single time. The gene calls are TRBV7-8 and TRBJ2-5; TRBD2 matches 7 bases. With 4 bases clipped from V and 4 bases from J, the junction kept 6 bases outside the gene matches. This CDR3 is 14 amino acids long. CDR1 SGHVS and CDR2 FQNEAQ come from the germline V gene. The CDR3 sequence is CASSYYGGSETQYF. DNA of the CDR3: TGTGCCAGCAGCTACTACGGGGGGTCAGAGACCCAGTACTTC. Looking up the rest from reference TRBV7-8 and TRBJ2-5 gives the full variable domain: GAGVSQSPRYKVAKRGQDVALRCDPISGHVSLFWYQQALGQGPEFLTYFQNEAQLDKSGLPSDRFFAERPEGSVSTLKIQRTQQEDSAVYLCASSYYGGSETQYFGPGTRLLVL.

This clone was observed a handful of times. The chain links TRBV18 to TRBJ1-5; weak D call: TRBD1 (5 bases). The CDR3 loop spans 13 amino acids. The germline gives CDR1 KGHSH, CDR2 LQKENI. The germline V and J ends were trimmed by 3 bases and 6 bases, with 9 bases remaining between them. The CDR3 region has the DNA TGTGCCAGCTCACCTCAGGGATTTCAGCCCCAGCATTTT. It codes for CASSPQGFQPQHF.

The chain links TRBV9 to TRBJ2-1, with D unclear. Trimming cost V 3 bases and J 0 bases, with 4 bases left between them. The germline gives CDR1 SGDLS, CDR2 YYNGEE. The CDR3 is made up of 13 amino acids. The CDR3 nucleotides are TGTGCCAGCAGCGCCAGCTCCTACAATGAGCAGTTCTTC. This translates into CASSASSYNEQFF.

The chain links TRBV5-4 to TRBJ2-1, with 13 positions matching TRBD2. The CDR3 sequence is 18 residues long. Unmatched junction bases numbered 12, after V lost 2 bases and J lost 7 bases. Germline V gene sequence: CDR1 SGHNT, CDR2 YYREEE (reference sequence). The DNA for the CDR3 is TGTGCCAGCAGCTTTCCCGGGACCGGGACTAGCGGGGCAAATGAGCAGTTCTTC. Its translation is CASSFPGTGTSGANEQFF.

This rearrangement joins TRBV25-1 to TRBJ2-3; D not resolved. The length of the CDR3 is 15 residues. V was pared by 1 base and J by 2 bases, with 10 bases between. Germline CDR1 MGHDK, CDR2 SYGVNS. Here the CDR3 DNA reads TGTGCCAGCAGTGAATGGAAGGGAAACACAGATACGCAGTATTTT. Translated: CASSEWKGNTDTQYF.

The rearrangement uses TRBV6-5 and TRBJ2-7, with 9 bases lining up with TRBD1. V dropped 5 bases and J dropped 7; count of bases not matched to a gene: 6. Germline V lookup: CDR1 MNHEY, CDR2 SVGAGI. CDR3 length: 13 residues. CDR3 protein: CASSKQGAGEQYF. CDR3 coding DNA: TGTGCCAGCAGTAAACAGGGGGCCGGGGAGCAGTACTTC.

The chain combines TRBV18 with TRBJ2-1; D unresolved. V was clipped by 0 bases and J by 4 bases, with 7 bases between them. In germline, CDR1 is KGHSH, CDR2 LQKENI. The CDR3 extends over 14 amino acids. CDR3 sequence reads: CASSPPPRYNEQFF. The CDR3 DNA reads TGTGCCAGCTCACCACCGCCTAGGTACAATGAGCAGTTCTTC.